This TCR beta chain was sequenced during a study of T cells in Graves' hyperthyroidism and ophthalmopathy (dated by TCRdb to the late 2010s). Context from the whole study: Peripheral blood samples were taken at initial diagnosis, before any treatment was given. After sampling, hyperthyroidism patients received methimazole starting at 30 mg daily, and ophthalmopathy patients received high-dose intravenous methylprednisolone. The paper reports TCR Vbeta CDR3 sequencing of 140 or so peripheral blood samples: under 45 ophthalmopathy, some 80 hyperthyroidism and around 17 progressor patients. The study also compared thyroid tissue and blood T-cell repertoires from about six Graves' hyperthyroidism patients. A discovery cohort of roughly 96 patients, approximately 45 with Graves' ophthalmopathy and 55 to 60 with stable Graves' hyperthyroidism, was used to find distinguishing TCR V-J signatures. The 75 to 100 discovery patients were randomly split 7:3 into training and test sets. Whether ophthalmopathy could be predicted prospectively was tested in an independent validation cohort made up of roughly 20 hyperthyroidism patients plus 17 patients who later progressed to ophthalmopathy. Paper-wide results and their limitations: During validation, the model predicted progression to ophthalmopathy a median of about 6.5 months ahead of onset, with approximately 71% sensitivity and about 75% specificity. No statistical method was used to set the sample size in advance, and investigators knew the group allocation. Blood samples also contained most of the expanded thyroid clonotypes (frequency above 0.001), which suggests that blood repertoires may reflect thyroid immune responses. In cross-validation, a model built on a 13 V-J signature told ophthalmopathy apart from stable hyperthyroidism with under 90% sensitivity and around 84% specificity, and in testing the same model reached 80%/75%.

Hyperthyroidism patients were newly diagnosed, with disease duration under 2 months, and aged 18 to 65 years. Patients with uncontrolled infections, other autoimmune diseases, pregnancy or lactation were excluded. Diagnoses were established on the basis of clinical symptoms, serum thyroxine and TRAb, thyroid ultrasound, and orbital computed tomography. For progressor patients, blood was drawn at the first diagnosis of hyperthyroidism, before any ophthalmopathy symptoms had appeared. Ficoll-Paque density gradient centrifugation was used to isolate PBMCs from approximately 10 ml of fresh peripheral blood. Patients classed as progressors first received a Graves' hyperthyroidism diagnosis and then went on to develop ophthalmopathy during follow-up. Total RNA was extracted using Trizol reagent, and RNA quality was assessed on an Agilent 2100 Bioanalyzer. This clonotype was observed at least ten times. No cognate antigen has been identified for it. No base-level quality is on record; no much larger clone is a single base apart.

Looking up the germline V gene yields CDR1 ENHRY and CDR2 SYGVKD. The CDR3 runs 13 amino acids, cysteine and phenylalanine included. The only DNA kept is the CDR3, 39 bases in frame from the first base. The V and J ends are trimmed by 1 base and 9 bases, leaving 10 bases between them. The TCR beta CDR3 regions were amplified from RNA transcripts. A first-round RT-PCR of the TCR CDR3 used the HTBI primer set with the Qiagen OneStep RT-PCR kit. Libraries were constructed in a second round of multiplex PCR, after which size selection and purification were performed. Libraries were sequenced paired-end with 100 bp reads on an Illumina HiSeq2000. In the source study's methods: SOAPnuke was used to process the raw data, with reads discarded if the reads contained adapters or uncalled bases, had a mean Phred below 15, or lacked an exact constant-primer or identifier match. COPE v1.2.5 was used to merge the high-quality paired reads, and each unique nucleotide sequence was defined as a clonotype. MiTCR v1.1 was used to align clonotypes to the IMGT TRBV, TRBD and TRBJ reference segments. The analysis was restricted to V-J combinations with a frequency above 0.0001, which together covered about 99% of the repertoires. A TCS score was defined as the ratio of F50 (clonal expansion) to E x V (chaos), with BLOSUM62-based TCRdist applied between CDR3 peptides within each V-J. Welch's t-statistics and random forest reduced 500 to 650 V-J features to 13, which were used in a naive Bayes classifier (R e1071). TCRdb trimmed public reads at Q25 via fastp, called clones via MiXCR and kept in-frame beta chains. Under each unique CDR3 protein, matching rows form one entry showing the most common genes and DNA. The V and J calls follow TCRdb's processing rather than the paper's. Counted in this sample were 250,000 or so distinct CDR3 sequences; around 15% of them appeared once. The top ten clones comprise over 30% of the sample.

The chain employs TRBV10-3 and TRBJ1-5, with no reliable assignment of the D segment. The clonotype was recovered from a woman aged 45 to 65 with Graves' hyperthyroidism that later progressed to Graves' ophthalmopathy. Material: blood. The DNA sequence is TGTGCCATCAGTGAGTTTCTAACCGGGCCCCAGCATTTT. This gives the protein CAISEFLTGPQHF.